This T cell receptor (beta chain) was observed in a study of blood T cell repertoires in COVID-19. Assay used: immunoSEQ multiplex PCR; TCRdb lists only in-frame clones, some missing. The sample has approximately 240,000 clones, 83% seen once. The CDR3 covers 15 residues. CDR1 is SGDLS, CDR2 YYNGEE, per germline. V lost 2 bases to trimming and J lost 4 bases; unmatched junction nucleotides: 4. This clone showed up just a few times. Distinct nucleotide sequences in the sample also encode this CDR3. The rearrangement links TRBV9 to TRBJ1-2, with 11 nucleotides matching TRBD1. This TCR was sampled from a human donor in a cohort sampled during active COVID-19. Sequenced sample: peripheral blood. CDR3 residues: CASSVRTGGSYGYTF. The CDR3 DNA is TGTGCCAGCAGCGTGAGGACAGGGGGCTCCTATGGCTACACCTTC.